The 11 T cell receptor beta chains below come from one sample, sequenced in a study of cytomegalovirus exposure and HLA in healthy donors. Both 60 Vbeta primers and 13 Jbeta primers went into the PCR. Sequencing used immunoSEQ multiplex PCR; TCRdb keeps in-frame clones, though not all of them. This repertoire comprises some 70,000 clones; its ten largest clones make up under 3%. The sample taken for sequencing was PBMCs. All receptors derive from a middle-aged man in good health and CMV-seronegative.

This sequence joins TRBV5-4 and TRBJ1-4; TRBD1 agrees at 10 bases. The germline V gene has CDR1 SGHNT and CDR2 YYREEE (reference sequence). Losses at the gene ends were 4 bases for V and 7 bases for J; bases not matched to a gene: 7. CDR3 length equals 15 residues. For the CDR3, the DNA is TGTGCCAGCAGCACCGGGACAGGGGAAGTTGAAAAACTGTTTTTT. Translating it yields CASSTGTGEVEKLFF.

The chain recombines TRBV15 with TRBJ2-1; D possibly corresponds to TRBD2 (5 bases). Germline V gives CDR1 LNHNV, CDR2 YYDKDF (reference sequence). With 5 bases removed from V and 0 bases from J, the gap between germline ends came to 11 bases. The CDR3 extends over 15 amino acids. CDR3 residues: CATSVRSGSYNEQFF. In nucleotides, the CDR3 is TGTGCCACCAGCGTCCGGAGCGGCTCCTACAATGAGCAGTTCTTC.

The chain has TRBV5-4 and TRBJ1-6; maybe TRBD1 (6 bases). The CDR3 runs to 16 residues. Germline CDR1 is SGHNT and CDR2 is YYREEE (reference sequence). Trimming pared 3 bases from V and 6 bases from J, leaving 16 bases between. CDR3 amino acids: CASSSNGQKANSPLHF. The CDR3 DNA reads as TGTGCCAGCAGCTCTAACGGACAGAAGGCTAATTCACCCCTCCACTTT.

The V call is TRBV11-1, the J call TRBJ2-5; the D is unclear. V was pared by 1 base and J by 1 base, with 7 bases between. The CDR3 extends over 14 amino acids. Germline CDR1 and CDR2: SGHAT and FQDESV (reference sequence). Here the CDR3 DNA reads TGTGCCAGCAGCTTAGGTGGCCCCCAAGAGACCCAGTACTTC. It translates to CASSLGGPQETQYF.

The rearrangement links TRBV11-2 to TRBJ1-1, with a tentative D call TRBD1 (6 bases). Deletions cut 2 bases from V and 6 bases from J, with 19 bases between. Germline-derived CDR1 and CDR2 are SGHAT and FQNNGV. The CDR3 has 16 amino acids. CDR3 region: CASSLTTGHPTAEAFF. CDR3 coding DNA: TGTGCCAGCAGCTTAACGACGGGACACCCGACCGCTGAAGCTTTCTTT. Variable domain in full (rest from reference TRBV11-2 and TRBJ1-1): EAGVAQSPRYKIIEKRQSVAFWCNPISGHATLYWYQQILGQGPKLLIQFQNNGVVDDSQLPKDRFSAERLKGVDSTLKIQPAKLEDSAVYLCASSLTTGHPTAEAFFGQGTRLTVV.

The chain links TRBV9 to TRBJ2-1; 11 nucleotides agree with TRBD2. Germline trimming cut 0 bases from V and 14 bases from J; bases unmatched to any gene: 13. CDR1 is SGDLS, CDR2 YYNGEE, per germline. CDR3 length: 16 residues. DNA of the CDR3: TGTGCCAGCAGCGTAGGGGGACTAGCGGACCCCCCCAGGGAGTTCTTC. It specifies CASSVGGLADPPREFF.

The rearrangement links TRBV7-6 to TRBJ2-5; D is perhaps TRBD1 (6 bases). The V end was cut by 4 bases, the J end by 5 bases, with 14 bases between. The CDR3 is 14 amino acids. Germline lookup yields CDR1 SGHVS and CDR2 FNYEAQ. The CDR3 nucleotides read TGTGCCAGCAGCTACGTGGGGGCTCAGGAGACCCAGTACTTC. This translates into CASSYVGAQETQYF. The full variable domain, in which reference TRBV7-6 and TRBJ2-5 provide the parts outside the CDR3, is GAGVSQSPRYKVTKRGQDVALRCDPISGHVSLYWYRQALGQGPEFLTYFNYEAQQDKSGLPNDRFSAERPEGSISTLTIQRTEQRDSAMYRCASSYVGAQETQYFGPGTRLLVL.

DNA for the CDR3: TGTGCCTGGAGCGTCGATGAAGCGGGGGGGTGGTGGGGCACCGGGGAGCTGTTTTTT. It codes for CAWSVDEAGGWWGTGELFF. The chain employs TRBV30 and TRBJ2-2, with 10 bases fitting TRBD2. The V gene's germline CDR1 is GTSNPN and CDR2 SVGIG (reference sequence). The V segment lost 3 bases and the J segment 4 bases; nucleotides outside the gene matches: 17. The CDR3 spans 19 residues.

The chain is built from TRBV27 and TRBJ2-7; 9 bases agree with TRBD1. The ends lost 3 bases at V and 3 bases at J; junction bases unmatched: 6. The germline gives CDR1 MNHEY, CDR2 SMNVEV (reference sequence). The CDR3 spans 15 residues. The CDR3 region is CASSFGQGTHYEQYF. In nucleotides, the CDR3 is TGTGCCAGCAGTTTCGGACAGGGGACACACTACGAGCAGTACTTC.

The V and J genes are TRBV2 and TRBJ1-5, with 7 bases fitting TRBD1. CDR1 is SNHLY and CDR2 is FYNNEI in the germline V gene. This CDR3 is built from 14 residues. The J segment lost 6 bases and the V segment lost 3 bases, leaving 5 bases of the junction unmatched. CDR3 protein: CASSDLAGGQPQHF. CDR3 bases: TGTGCCAGCAGTGATTTGGCAGGGGGTCAGCCCCAGCATTTT. Based on the CDR3 plus reference TRBV2 and TRBJ1-5, the full variable domain is EPEVTQTPSHQVTQMGQEVILRCVPISNHLYFYWYRQILGQKVEFLVSFYNNEISEKSEIFDDQFSVERPDGSNFTLKIRSTKLEDSAMYFCASSDLAGGQPQHFGDGTRLSIL.

This sequence joins TRBV6-5 and TRBJ1-2; D is perhaps TRBD1 (5 bases). The CDR3 sequence is 15 residues long. Looked up from germline, CDR1 is MNHEY and CDR2 is SVGAGI. V was cut by 6 bases and J by 8 bases, with 22 bases left in between. The CDR3 DNA reads as TGTGCCAGCAGCGCACCCGGGACCGGGGGAGGCGGCTACACCTTC. Its translation is CASSAPGTGGGGYTF.